These T cell receptor beta chains were read from a single sample in a study of blood T cell repertoires in COVID-19. TCRdb's copy holds only in-frame clones and misses some; the assay was immunoSEQ multiplex PCR. The sample includes more than 50,000 clones, over 75% of them seen just once. The specimen was peripheral blood. These receptors all come from a human donor with active COVID-19. The donor label of this sample is uncertain. Each CDR3 is given with its conserved first and last residue. A D gene is named only where the DNA matches it firmly. Clone size is shown for a subset of rows, as once, few, many or a class of expanded clone.

clone_size j_call d_call v_call cdr3_nt cdr3_aa
. TRBJ2-2 . TRBV27 TGTGCCAGCAGTACACAGGGCACCGGGGAGCTGTTTTTT CASSTQGTGELFF
. TRBJ2-7 TRBD2 TRBV7-2 TGTGCCAGCAGCCTCGGACTAGCGGGAACGGGGGCCTACGAGCAGTACTTC CASSLGLAGTGAYEQYF
once TRBJ2-7 . TRBV6-5 TGTGCCAGCAGGCGGATAGCGGAGAGCTCCTACGAGCAGTACTTC CASRRIAESSYEQYF
once TRBJ1-1 . TRBV12-3/TRBV12-4 TGTGCCAGCAGTTTGGGAGAGAACCCGAGGGCTTTCTTT CASSLGENPRAFF
. TRBJ2-3 . TRBV20-1 TGCAGAGCCGGGAGTTCAGATACGCAGTATTTT CRAGSSDTQYF
. TRBJ1-1 TRBD1 TRBV7-8 TGTGCCAGCAGATTGACAGGGATAGGTACTGAAGCTTTCTTT CASRLTGIGTEAFF
. TRBJ1-2 . TRBV27 TGTGCCAGCAGTCCGGGTCTATACTATGGCTACACCTTC CASSPGLYYGYTF
. TRBJ1-2 TRBD1 TRBV3-1/TRBV3-2 TGTGCCAGCAGTAAAACAGGGGGCGCGGTCTATGGCTACACCTTC CASSKTGGAVYGYTF
. TRBJ2-7 TRBD2 TRBV6-1 TGTGCCAGCAGTGACCGCACGCGCGTTGGCGGGAGGATTTACGAGCAGTACTTC CASSDRTRVGGRIYEQYF
. TRBJ1-4 TRBD1 TRBV18 TGTGCCAGCTCACCGAGCGACAGGGTATCTAATGAAAAACTGTTTTTT CASSPSDRVSNEKLFF
. TRBJ2-2 TRBD2 TRBV9 TGTGCCAGCAGCGGCGGCGGGAGCCCCGGGGAGCTGTTTTTT CASSGGGSPGELFF
. TRBJ2-7 TRBD2 TRBV7-9 TGTGCCAGCAGCTTAGTGGTGTTAGCGGGAGCGGAGGGGGCCGTGGAGCAGTACTTC CASSLVVLAGAEGAVEQYF
. TRBJ2-1 . TRBV30 TGTGCCTGCCAATACAATGAGCAGTTCTTC CACQYNEQFF
. TRBJ2-1 TRBD1 TRBV10-3 TGTGCCATCAGTGTCGCAGCAGGGGGCCACAATGAGCAGTTCTTC CAISVAAGGHNEQFF
. TRBJ2-5 . TRBV6-5 TGTGCCAGCAGTACGTCAGGGATAAGGGGGACCCAGTACTTC CASSTSGIRGTQYF
. TRBJ2-1 TRBD1 TRBV7-6 TGTGCCAGCAGCAATTATACAGGGGTCAGCCTATTTTCCTACAATGAGCAGTTCTTC CASSNYTGVSLFSYNEQFF
. TRBJ1-2 . TRBV25-1 TGTGCCAGCAGTAGGGGTATTGGCTACACCTTC CASSRGIGYTF
. TRBJ2-2 TRBD1 TRBV5-6 TGTGCCAGCAGCGTGAGGGGGGACAGGTTCCCCGGGGAGCTGTTTTTT CASSVRGDRFPGELFF
. TRBJ2-3 TRBD1 TRBV7-9 TGTGCCAGCAGCCTCGGGACAGGGAGGACAGATACGCAGTATTTT CASSLGTGRTDTQYF
. TRBJ1-2 . TRBV5-4 TGTGCCAGCAGCTTGAGGGGCAGAAACTATGGCTACACCTTC CASSLRGRNYGYTF
. TRBJ2-7 TRBD1 TRBV30 TGTGCCGGATCGGGACAGTACTACGAGCAGTACTTC CAGSGQYYEQYF
. TRBJ1-1 . TRBV6-2/TRBV6-3 TGTGCCAGCAGTTACCCCGGGGTATACACTGAAGCTTTCTTT CASSYPGVYTEAFF
. TRBJ2-2 TRBD1 TRBV11-3 TGTGCCAGCAGCTTGGACAGGGGAAACACCGGGGAGCTGTTTTTT CASSLDRGNTGELFF
. TRBJ1-5 TRBD1 TRBV7-6 TGTGCCAGCAGCCCAGGGACAGTCAATCAGCCCCAGCATTTT CASSPGTVNQPQHF
. TRBJ1-1 . TRBV7-9 TGTGCCAGCAGTCATGGACTGATGGGCACTGAAGCTTTCTTT CASSHGLMGTEAFF
once TRBJ2-2 . TRBV7-3 TGTGCCAGCAGCTTAGGACTCCAGACCGGGGAGCTGTTTTTT CASSLGLQTGELFF
. TRBJ2-1 TRBD1 TRBV7-9 TGTGCCAGCAGCCCTACAGGGGCGGAGTTCTTC CASSPTGAEFF
. TRBJ2-1 TRBD2 TRBV5-1 TGCGCCAGCAGCCCCTCCCCGGGGGGGTACAATGAGCAGTTCTTC CASSPSPGGYNEQFF
once TRBJ2-1 TRBD2 TRBV7-3 TGTGCCAGCAGCCGACTAGCGGGAGGGCCCATTTTCTTC CASSRLAGGPIFF
. TRBJ2-2 TRBD1 TRBV7-8 TGTGCCAGCAGCTTAGTGGGGGGGACAGGGACCGGGGAGCTGTTTTTT CASSLVGGTGTGELFF